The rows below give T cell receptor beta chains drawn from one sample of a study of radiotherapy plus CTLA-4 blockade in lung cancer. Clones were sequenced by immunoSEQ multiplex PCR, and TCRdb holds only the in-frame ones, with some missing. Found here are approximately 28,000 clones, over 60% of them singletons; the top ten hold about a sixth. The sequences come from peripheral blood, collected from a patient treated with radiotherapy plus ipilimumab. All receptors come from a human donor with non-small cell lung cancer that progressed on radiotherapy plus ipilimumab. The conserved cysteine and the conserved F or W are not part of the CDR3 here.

cdr3_aa: ASSLGTGGGTDTQY; j_call: TRBJ2-3; v_call: TRBV11-3
cdr3_aa: ASSQGRGTPYEQY; j_call: TRBJ2-7; v_call: TRBV4-3
cdr3_aa: ASSLVMETQY; j_call: TRBJ2-5; v_call: TRBV5-5
cdr3_aa: ASSEAHGGGREQY; j_call: TRBJ2-7; v_call: TRBV6-1
cdr3_aa: ASSVGTLQETQY; j_call: TRBJ2-5; v_call: TRBV9
cdr3_aa: ASSPPVQGQF; j_call: TRBJ2-1; v_call: TRBV5-5
cdr3_aa: ASSSGTSYEQY; j_call: TRBJ2-7; v_call: TRBV9
cdr3_aa: ASSRTSGDYEQY; j_call: TRBJ2-7; v_call: TRBV5-1
cdr3_aa: ASSISGTTDTQY; j_call: TRBJ2-3; v_call: TRBV19
cdr3_aa: ASSFAGRTEAF; j_call: TRBJ1-1; v_call: TRBV19
cdr3_aa: ASSQLRREKLF; j_call: TRBJ1-4; v_call: TRBV4-1
cdr3_aa: ASRVGTDTQY; j_call: TRBJ2-3; v_call: TRBV28
cdr3_aa: ASSSEPGLAEGDTDTQY; j_call: TRBJ2-3; v_call: TRBV28
cdr3_aa: ASSLSLPGETEAF; j_call: TRBJ1-1; v_call: TRBV5-1
cdr3_aa: ASSFRGRKGRNIQY; j_call: TRBJ2-4; v_call: TRBV28
cdr3_aa: ASSQDLTSLPEQY; j_call: TRBJ2-7; v_call: TRBV4-3
cdr3_aa: ASSYVRSTDTQY; j_call: TRBJ2-3; v_call: TRBV5-6
cdr3_aa: ASSSPGQLIYGYT; j_call: TRBJ1-2; v_call: TRBV9
cdr3_aa: ASSIDLGGYT; j_call: TRBJ1-2; v_call: TRBV19
cdr3_aa: ASSPTGAAYNEQF; j_call: TRBJ2-1; v_call: TRBV7-3
cdr3_aa: RASRPSLYSMNTEAF; j_call: TRBJ1-1; v_call: TRBV29-1
cdr3_aa: ASSRQGASDTQY; j_call: TRBJ2-3; v_call: TRBV9
cdr3_aa: ASGSPRVVEQF; j_call: TRBJ2-1; v_call: TRBV7-9
cdr3_aa: ASRQSGTSSYEQY; j_call: TRBJ2-7; v_call: TRBV6-1
cdr3_aa: ASSLPPGSGKQTQY; j_call: TRBJ2-5; v_call: TRBV7-8
cdr3_aa: AISESRTGASTDTQY; j_call: TRBJ2-3; v_call: TRBV10-3
cdr3_aa: AISPQGLEHSPLH; j_call: TRBJ1-6; v_call: TRBV10-3
cdr3_aa: ASSESVSDEQF; j_call: TRBJ2-1; v_call: TRBV25-1
cdr3_aa: ASSPRGQGIYGYT; j_call: TRBJ1-2; v_call: TRBV19
cdr3_aa: ASSQEATLGNQPQH; j_call: TRBJ1-5; v_call: TRBV4-2
cdr3_aa: ASRADSGNTIY; j_call: TRBJ1-3; v_call: TRBV18
cdr3_aa: ASSTGTTTGYT; j_call: TRBJ1-2; v_call: TRBV7-2
cdr3_aa: ASSFGLALSGYT; j_call: TRBJ1-2; v_call: TRBV5-6
cdr3_aa: ASSEWGQDNTEAF; j_call: TRBJ1-1; v_call: TRBV2
cdr3_aa: SVSTGGEVTGTEAF; j_call: TRBJ1-1; v_call: TRBV29-1
cdr3_aa: AWSGHPGRMNEKLF; j_call: TRBJ1-4; v_call: TRBV30
cdr3_aa: ASSLSLAGVDTGELF; j_call: TRBJ2-2; v_call: TRBV28
cdr3_aa: ATSKGQGAPYGYT; j_call: TRBJ1-2; v_call: TRBV15
cdr3_aa: ASSYGTATYEQY; j_call: TRBJ2-7; v_call: TRBV7-9
cdr3_aa: ASSFGVGETQY; j_call: TRBJ2-5; v_call: TRBV5-1
cdr3_aa: AIGGPLGRSYEQY; j_call: TRBJ2-7; v_call: TRBV10-3